This T cell receptor (beta chain) was recorded in a study of T-cell memory formation after mild COVID-19. Study background: Largely, the TCR clusters proved donor specific. Notes on the study in general: A balance of CD4 and CD8 characterized clones contracting day 15 to 85, whereas later expanders leaned CD4+. The appearance of some responding clones in pre-infection memory suggested that cross-reactive memory joined.

About this clonotype: Its antigen remains unidentified.

TCR alpha and TCR beta cDNA libraries carrying sample barcodes and UMIs came from 5'RACE with constant-segment primers. TCRdb passed the 5' RACE reads through MiXCR, listing each CDR3 protein once. The sample records 150,000 or so distinct CDR3 sequences, roughly 10% being singletons. Germline V gives CDR1 SQVTM, CDR2 ANQGSEA. The V end lost 7 bases, the J end lost 0 bases, and 13 bases lay between the germline ends. This CDR3 spans 14 amino acids. The sequence was obtained from a man aged 18 to 30 who had mild COVID-19 (a few samples of this study predate the infection). Cell type and time point are not known. What was sequenced was PBMCs or a T cell subset sorted from them (not recorded which). This sequence joins TRBV29-1 and TRBJ1-3; D ambiguous. This chain's CDR3 is CSGLRDNSGNTIYF. For the CDR3, the DNA is TGCAGCGGACTTAGAGATAACTCTGGAAACACCATATATTTT.